This T cell receptor (beta chain) was captured in a study of OX40 agonist ivuxolimab in advanced cancers. Overall study context: An anti-OX40 (CD134) antibody with agonistic activity, ivuxolimab, was administered to patients.

Profiled with immunoSEQ multiplex PCR; TCRdb holds only in-frame clones, not every one. The profile shows some 55,000 clones, 75% to 85% of them singletons. As for this clone: Its matching antigen is unknown.

Findings and limits, study-wide: Among patients with partial responses at 0.1-3.0 mg/kg, clonal expansion was among the lowest.

The sequences come from CD4+ or CD8+ T cells sorted from blood, collected in a trial of the OX40 agonist ivuxolimab. This clonotype was sampled from an adult with an advanced solid tumor such as melanoma, head and neck, liver or kidney cancer.

The CDR3 here is CATQFAGERGNTIYF. The CDR3 DNA reads TGTGCCACTCAATTCGCGGGGGAGCGAGGAAACACCATATATTTT. The chain is built from TRBV6-1 and TRBJ1-3, with D tentatively TRBD1 (5 bases). V was pared by 10 bases and J by 4 bases, with 20 bases between. CDR1 is MNHNS, CDR2 SASEGT, per germline. The CDR3 is 15 amino acids.